This entry lists 28 T cell receptor beta chains sequenced from one sample in a study of blood T cell repertoires in COVID-19. Repertoires were generated with immunoSEQ multiplex PCR, while TCRdb's copy carries only in-frame clones and drops some. Found here are about 130,000 clones, about four fifths of them singletons; the top ten hold about 12%. Sequencing was carried out using peripheral blood. Every receptor here comes from an older woman with acute or convalescent COVID-19.

The chain joins TRBV2 to TRBJ2-3; 7 nucleotides match TRBD1. The germline CDR1 and CDR2 sequences are SNHLY and FYNNEI. Trimming removed 2 bases from V and 3 bases from J; junction bases left unmatched: 5. The CDR3 loop spans 15 amino acids. This chain's CDR3 is CASSEMKGATDTQYF. For the CDR3, the DNA is TGTGCCAGCAGTGAAATGAAGGGGGCGACAGATACGCAGTATTTT.

The chain links TRBV4-2 to TRBJ1-1; 11 nucleotides line up with TRBD1. This CDR3 is 15 amino acids long. Unmatched junction bases numbered 7, after V lost 0 bases and J lost 10 bases. CDR1 and CDR2 (germline): LGHNA, YNFKEQ. The CDR3 nucleotides read TGTGCCAGCAGCCAAGATGACGAGGACAGGGGGCCAGCTTTCTTT. Its protein is CASSQDDEDRGPAFF.

The rearrangement uses TRBV27 and TRBJ1-4; D uncertain. The CDR3 length is 13 residues. Germline lookup yields CDR1 MNHEY and CDR2 SMNVEV (reference sequence). Trimming pared 8 bases from V and 4 bases from J, leaving 11 bases between. This CDR3 is CASSKVFNEKLFF. CDR3 nucleotide sequence: TGTGCCAGCTCTAAAGTGTTTAATGAAAAACTGTTTTTT.

V usage is TRBV5-1 and J usage is TRBJ2-5; the match to TRBD2 covers 9 bases. J gave up 7 bases and V 3 bases, and 10 bases lay outside the gene matches. Germline CDR1 and CDR2: SGHRS and YFSETQ. The CDR3 contains 15 residues. The CDR3 DNA reads as TGCGCCAGCAGCTCTCGGACTAGCGACTTAGGGACCCAGTACTTC. Translated: CASSSRTSDLGTQYF.

CDR3 in amino acids: CASSQAWVENSPLHF. In DNA form, the CDR3 reads TGCGCCAGCAGCCAAGCCTGGGTGGAGAATTCACCCCTCCACTTT. V is TRBV4-1 and J is TRBJ1-6, with D unresolved. CDR1 is MGHRA and CDR2 is YSYEKL in the germline V gene. The CDR3 consists of 15 residues. V gave up 1 base and J gave up 7 bases, with 11 bases separating them.

The gene calls are TRBV7-8 and TRBJ2-1; a possible D gene is TRBD1 (6 bases). The CDR3 consists of 13 residues. The germline V and J ends were trimmed by 3 bases and 8 bases, with 11 bases remaining between them. In germline, CDR1 is SGHVS, CDR2 FQNEAQ. CDR3 loop: CASSFNRAHEQFF. CDR3 coding DNA: TGTGCCAGCAGCTTCAACAGGGCCCATGAGCAGTTCTTC.

The V and J genes are TRBV5-1 and TRBJ1-5; weak D call: TRBD1 (5 bases). The length of the CDR3 is 15 residues. The germline CDR1 and CDR2 sequences are SGHRS and YFSETQ. Trimming left V 0 bases short and J 5 bases short, with 12 bases between. The CDR3 DNA is TGCGCCAGCAGCTTGGAAGGCAGGGCTGATCAGCCCCAGCATTTT. Encoded protein: CASSLEGRADQPQHF.

The chain carries TRBV3-1 (or the pseudogene TRBV3-2) and TRBJ2-7; possibly TRBD1 for D (5 bases). Germline assignment: CDR1 LGHDT and CDR2 YNNKEL (reference sequence). This CDR3 spans 14 amino acids. Trimming shortened V by 5 bases and J by 3 bases, and 14 bases separated the two germline ends. The CDR3 loop is CASSSGLGYYEQYF. The CDR3 nucleotides are TGTGCCAGCAGCTCAGGGTTGGGATACTACGAGCAGTACTTC.

This rearrangement joins TRBV24-1 to TRBJ2-1; 8 bases fit TRBD1. The CDR3 runs to 14 residues. The germline V gene encodes CDR1 KGHDR and CDR2 SFDVKD. V shed 4 bases, J shed 7 bases, and the junction held 5 bases outside the gene matches. The DNA of the CDR3 is TGTGCCACCAGTGACAGACAGGGGCAGAATGAGCAGTTCTTC. This translates into CATSDRQGQNEQFF.

The chain combines TRBV14 with TRBJ2-5, with D perhaps TRBD1 (5 bases). The V gene's germline CDR1 is SGHDN and CDR2 FVKESK. V was trimmed by 4 bases and J by 5 bases, leaving 11 bases between them. The CDR3 spans 13 residues. CDR3 DNA: TGTGCCAGCAGCCGACAGTTTTTGGAGACCCAGTACTTC. It translates to CASSRQFLETQYF.

The V gene is TRBV4-1, the J gene TRBJ1-1, with 7 bases that match TRBD1. CDR1 MGHRA and CDR2 YSYEKL come from the germline V gene. The ends lost 2 bases at V and 4 bases at J; junction bases unmatched: 7. This CDR3 contains 15 residues. The CDR3 DNA sequence: TGCGCCAGCAGCCAAATGGGGACAGCGGTCACTGAAGCTTTCTTT. Amino acids: CASSQMGTAVTEAFF.

Here the CDR3 DNA reads TGTGCCAGCAGCACGGGACTAGCGAGAGGGAATGAGCAGTTCTTC. Its translation is CASSTGLARGNEQFF. This chain uses TRBV11-2 with TRBJ2-1, with 10 bases lining up with TRBD2. This CDR3 is built from 15 residues. Trimming at V came to 5 bases and at J to 7 bases, leaving 8 bases not matched to a gene. Germline V gene sequence: CDR1 SGHAT, CDR2 FQNNGV.

The genes are TRBV7-9 and TRBJ1-4; 8 bases map to TRBD1. Germline V lookup: CDR1 SEHNR, CDR2 FQNEAQ (reference sequence). This CDR3 spans 15 amino acids. With V trimmed by 5 bases and J by 7 bases, 9 bases remained unmatched. CDR3: CASSGYGQGSEKLFF. In nucleotides, the CDR3 is TGTGCCAGCAGCGGCTACGGACAGGGTAGTGAAAAACTGTTTTTT.

The chain employs TRBV11-2 and TRBJ1-2, with D unclear. Trimming removed 5 bases at V and 9 bases at J, with 16 bases between. Germline V gives CDR1 SGHAT, CDR2 FQNNGV. The CDR3 extends over 13 amino acids. The DNA for the CDR3 is TGTGCCAGCAGCCCATTCGGTTCCAAGCGCTACACCTTC. It yields the protein CASSPFGSKRYTF.

The chain joins TRBV24-1 to TRBJ2-3; 12 bases match TRBD2. The V and J ends lost 4 bases and 0 bases, in that order; junction bases with no gene match: 7. The V gene's germline CDR1 is KGHDR and CDR2 SFDVKD. There are 18 residues in the CDR3. The CDR3 DNA reads as TGTGCCACCAGTGACTGGACTAGCGGGGAAACTAGCACAGATACGCAGTATTTT. Its translation: CATSDWTSGETSTDTQYF.

V gene TRBV5-1 combines with J gene TRBJ2-6; 8 bases match TRBD2. The germline V gene has CDR1 SGHRS and CDR2 YFSETQ. The V segment lost 0 bases and the J segment 2 bases; nucleotides outside the gene matches: 10. The CDR3 contains 19 residues. CDR3 coding DNA: TGCGCCAGCAGCTTGGGGCCTGGCGGGGGGTCGGCTGGGGCCAACGTCCTGACTTTC. It codes for CASSLGPGGGSAGANVLTF.

In its sample, this clone was seen once. The chain uses TRBV2 and TRBJ1-6; a possible D gene is TRBD1 (5 bases). Germline V CDR1 and CDR2: SNHLY, FYNNEI. Deletions cut 8 bases from V and 7 bases from J, with 12 bases between. There are 13 residues in the CDR3. Here the CDR3 DNA reads TGTGCCAGCGGCGGGGAGGGGAATTCACCCCTCCACTTT. Amino acids: CASGGEGNSPLHF.

This chain connects TRBV6-5 to TRBJ1-5; the D gene is possibly TRBD1 (5 bases). CDR3 length equals 13 residues. Trimming pared 8 bases from V and 7 bases from J, leaving 15 bases between. CDR1 and CDR2 from the germline V gene are MNHEY and SVGAGI. The CDR3 DNA follows: TGTGCCAGCTCCCTTCAGGGTTCGCAGCCCCAGCATTTT. Translating gives CASSLQGSQPQHF.

V and J are TRBV19 and TRBJ2-2; 11 bases are shared with TRBD2. The V segment lost 5 bases and the J segment 7 bases; nucleotides outside the gene matches: 9. CDR1 is LNHDA, CDR2 SQIVND, per germline (reference sequence). This CDR3 has 16 residues. CDR3 bases: TGTGCCAGTAGTGCGCCGGGACTAGCGGTCGGCGGGGAGCTGTTTTTT. This sequence encodes CASSAPGLAVGGELFF.

The chain links TRBV19 to TRBJ2-1, with a possible D match to TRBD2 (5 bases). V shed 6 bases and J shed 5 bases, with 14 bases lying between them. Germline V gene data show CDR1 as LNHDA and CDR2 as SQIVND (reference sequence). The length of the CDR3 is 14 residues. The CDR3: CASRLEVWNNEQFF. The CDR3 DNA is TGTGCCAGTAGATTGGAGGTCTGGAACAATGAGCAGTTCTTC.

The chain links TRBV12-3 or TRBV12-4 to TRBJ2-5; D might be TRBD1 (6 bases). The CDR3 has 13 residues. With 5 bases removed from V and 4 bases from J, the gap between germline ends came to 11 bases. CDR3: CASSTGMGETQYF. The CDR3, as DNA: TGTGCCAGCAGTACAGGGATGGGAGAGACCCAGTACTTC.

This clone was observed a few times. V usage is TRBV12-3 or TRBV12-4 and J usage is TRBJ2-5; D gene unclear. V was trimmed by 7 bases and J by 7 bases, leaving 13 bases between them. There are 12 residues in the CDR3. The CDR3 DNA is TGTGCCAGCACCGCCGCGGATGGGACCCAGTACTTC. This translates into CASTAADGTQYF.

CDR3 DNA: TGTGCCAGCAGCTCCACAGGGGATCCGGTTAGGAGCTATGGCTACACCTTC. Protein sequence: CASSSTGDPVRSYGYTF. The genes are TRBV9 and TRBJ1-2; the match to TRBD1 covers 7 bases. The V and J ends lost 4 bases and 4 bases, in that order; junction bases with no gene match: 16. This CDR3 comprises 17 residues. The germline V gene has CDR1 SGDLS and CDR2 YYNGEE.

This chain joins TRBV7-3 and TRBJ2-2; D is possibly TRBD2 (6 bases). CDR1 and CDR2 (germline): SGHTA, FQGTGA. With 3 bases removed from V and 5 bases from J, the gap between germline ends came to 7 bases. This CDR3 has 13 residues. The CDR3 bases are TGTGCCAGCAGCTTGGGGGGAACCGGGGAGCTGTTTTTT. Translation: CASSLGGTGELFF.

The J gene is TRBJ1-3, the V gene TRBV3-1 (or the pseudogene TRBV3-2); 8 bases agree with TRBD1. J gave up 4 bases and V 5 bases, and 13 bases lay outside the gene matches. The CDR3 totals 17 residues. Per the germline V gene, CDR1 is LGHDT and CDR2 is YNNKEL (reference sequence). The CDR3 loop reads CASSSHGTGFAGNTIYF. The CDR3 coding sequence is TGTGCCAGCAGCTCCCACGGGACAGGCTTTGCGGGAAACACCATATATTTT.

The V call is TRBV19, the J call TRBJ1-2, with 7 bases that match TRBD1. The CDR3 consists of 15 residues. V shed 4 bases and J 5 bases; nucleotides not matched to a gene: 10. Looked up from germline, CDR1 is LNHDA and CDR2 is SQIVND (reference sequence). CDR3 nucleotides: TGTGCCAGTAGTACCGGCAGTACAGGGGAATATGGCTACACCTTC. As protein: CASSTGSTGEYGYTF.

The gene calls are TRBV19 and TRBJ2-3; 9 bases align to TRBD2. The CDR3 loop spans 16 amino acids. The ends lost 5 bases at V and 0 bases at J; junction bases unmatched: 6. Germline V gene data show CDR1 as LNHDA and CDR2 as SQIVND (reference sequence). The CDR3 sequence is CASSLFSGGSTDTQYF. CDR3 sequence (DNA): TGTGCCAGTAGTCTCTTTAGCGGGGGAAGCACAGATACGCAGTATTTT.

The chain links TRBV29-1 to TRBJ1-5, with a weak D call TRBD1 (5 bases). The CDR3 loop spans 13 amino acids. CDR1 is SQVTM, CDR2 ANQGSEA, per germline. The V gene lost 4 bases and the J gene lost 5 bases, with 12 bases spanning the gap. The CDR3, as DNA: TGCAGCGTTGGGGGGGAGCGAGATCAGCCCCAGCATTTT. Protein: CSVGGERDQPQHF.